This is a list of T cell receptor beta chains from one sample in a study of a mutant IDH1 vaccine in newly diagnosed glioma. Some clones are missing from TCRdb's copy, which holds only in-frame ones; the method was immunoSEQ multiplex PCR. The table lists some 67,000 clones, around 80% of them singletons. Material: peripheral blood mononuclear cells (PBMCs), obtained from a glioma patient treated with radiotherapy, temozolomide or both. The receptors shown here come from a woman between 18 and 29 years old with glioma. Some clones in this sample may be carry-over from other donors' samples. The CDR3 runs from the conserved cysteine through the conserved F or W. A D gene is named only where the DNA matches it firmly. The size of a clone is reported for some rows only, either as once, few or many, or as a class for expanded clones.

j_gene: TRBJ1-1; v_gene: TRBV7-9; d_gene: -; abundance: -; CDR3aa: CASSPNQGLNTEAFF; CDR3nt: TGTGCCAGCAGCCCTAACCAGGGTTTGAACACTGAAGCTTTCTTT
j_gene: TRBJ1-1; v_gene: TRBV19; d_gene: -; abundance: -; CDR3aa: CASSIVGGHTEAFF; CDR3nt: TGTGCCAGTAGTATAGTAGGAGGCCACACTGAAGCTTTCTTT
j_gene: TRBJ2-5; v_gene: TRBV6-5; d_gene: TRBD1; abundance: -; CDR3aa: CASSYSSGGETQYF; CDR3nt: TGTGCCAGCAGTTACTCGTCAGGGGGAGAGACCCAGTACTTC
j_gene: TRBJ1-1; v_gene: TRBV5-4; d_gene: -; abundance: -; CDR3aa: CASSSLHGAEAFF; CDR3nt: TGTGCCAGCAGCTCTCTCCACGGGGCTGAAGCTTTCTTT
j_gene: TRBJ2-2; v_gene: TRBV19; d_gene: -; abundance: -; CDR3aa: CASSDVGGHTGELFF; CDR3nt: TGTGCCAGTAGTGATGTCGGGGGTCACACCGGGGAGCTGTTTTTT
j_gene: TRBJ1-1; v_gene: TRBV18; d_gene: -; abundance: -; CDR3aa: CASSPSVGATEAFF; CDR3nt: TGTGCCAGCTCACCCAGCGTGGGGGCAACTGAAGCTTTCTTT
j_gene: TRBJ2-7; v_gene: TRBV10-1; d_gene: -; abundance: -; CDR3aa: CASSERGSRAYEQYF; CDR3nt: TGCGCCAGCAGTGAACGCGGCAGCCGGGCCTACGAGCAGTACTTC
j_gene: TRBJ2-2; v_gene: TRBV19; d_gene: TRBD2; abundance: -; CDR3aa: CASSMSSGGGELFF; CDR3nt: TGTGCCAGTAGTATGTCTAGCGGGGGCGGGGAGCTGTTTTTT
j_gene: TRBJ1-6; v_gene: TRBV4-2; d_gene: -; abundance: -; CDR3aa: CASSQEGHSNYSPLHF; CDR3nt: TGTGCCAGCAGCCAAGAGGGCCACAGTAACTATTCGCCCCTCCACTTT
j_gene: TRBJ2-7; v_gene: TRBV28; d_gene: -; abundance: -; CDR3aa: CASRLAGQLLAYEQYF; CDR3nt: TGTGCCAGCAGGCTCGCAGGACAGTTGCTCGCCTACGAGCAGTACTTC
j_gene: TRBJ1-2; v_gene: TRBV5-1; d_gene: TRBD1; abundance: -; CDR3aa: CASSLDRGVNGYTF; CDR3nt: TGCGCCAGCAGCTTGGACAGGGGTGTGAATGGCTACACCTTC
j_gene: TRBJ2-2; v_gene: TRBV13; d_gene: TRBD2; abundance: -; CDR3aa: CASSPRTSGVSGELFF; CDR3nt: TGTGCCAGCAGCCCCAGGACTAGCGGGGTGAGCGGGGAGCTGTTTTTT
j_gene: TRBJ1-2; v_gene: TRBV30; d_gene: -; abundance: -; CDR3aa: CAWGRQAYGYTF; CDR3nt: TGTGCCTGGGGTAGACAGGCCTATGGCTACACCTTC
j_gene: TRBJ2-7; v_gene: TRBV6-5; d_gene: TRBD2; abundance: -; CDR3aa: CASSSGGGSYEQYF; CDR3nt: TGTGCCAGCAGTTCGGGGGGGGGCTCCTACGAGCAGTACTTC
j_gene: TRBJ1-1; v_gene: TRBV29-1; d_gene: -; abundance: few; CDR3aa: CSVEHLGTEAFF; CDR3nt: TGCAGCGTTGAACATTTGGGCACTGAAGCTTTCTTT
j_gene: TRBJ1-3; v_gene: TRBV11-2; d_gene: -; abundance: few; CDR3aa: CASSLGNSGNTIYF; CDR3nt: TGTGCCAGCAGCTTAGGAAACTCTGGAAACACCATATATTTT
j_gene: TRBJ1-4; v_gene: TRBV5-6; d_gene: TRBD1; abundance: -; CDR3aa: CASRRQGAIRNEKLFF; CDR3nt: TGTGCCAGCAGAAGGCAGGGGGCGATCCGGAATGAAAAACTGTTTTTT
j_gene: TRBJ1-2; v_gene: TRBV29-1; d_gene: TRBD1; abundance: -; CDR3aa: CSVEDRGRIGYTF; CDR3nt: TGCAGCGTTGAAGACAGGGGGCGCATTGGCTACACCTTC
j_gene: TRBJ1-5; v_gene: TRBV4-1; d_gene: -; abundance: -; CDR3aa: CASSQGAASNQPQHF; CDR3nt: TGCGCCAGCAGCCAAGGGGCAGCTAGCAATCAGCCCCAGCATTTT
j_gene: TRBJ2-3; v_gene: TRBV5-4; d_gene: -; abundance: -; CDR3aa: CASRRGGTDTQYF; CDR3nt: TGTGCCAGCAGAAGGGGGGGGACAGATACGCAGTATTTT
j_gene: TRBJ2-7; v_gene: TRBV10-3; d_gene: TRBD1; abundance: -; CDR3aa: CAIGTGSYEQYF; CDR3nt: TGTGCCATCGGGACAGGGTCCTACGAGCAGTACTTC
j_gene: TRBJ2-1; v_gene: TRBV5-8; d_gene: -; abundance: -; CDR3aa: CASSSDRGLASEQFF; CDR3nt: TGTGCCAGCAGCTCCGACAGGGGACTAGCTTCTGAGCAGTTCTTC
j_gene: TRBJ2-7; v_gene: TRBV30; d_gene: TRBD1; abundance: -; CDR3aa: CAWTGQGFYEQYF; CDR3nt: TGTGCCTGGACGGGACAGGGGTTTTACGAGCAGTACTTC
j_gene: TRBJ1-2; v_gene: TRBV7-9; d_gene: TRBD1; abundance: few; CDR3aa: CASSTGQGGYGYTF; CDR3nt: TGTGCCAGCAGCACTGGACAGGGTGGCTATGGCTACACCTTC
j_gene: TRBJ1-1; v_gene: TRBV6-5; d_gene: -; abundance: -; CDR3aa: CASSYSGAEAFF; CDR3nt: TGTGCCAGCAGTTACTCTGGGGCTGAAGCTTTCTTT
j_gene: TRBJ1-5; v_gene: TRBV5-6; d_gene: TRBD1; abundance: -; CDR3aa: CASSLGGQGRNQPQHF; CDR3nt: TGTGCCAGCAGCTTGGGGGGACAGGGCCGCAATCAGCCCCAGCATTTT
j_gene: TRBJ2-3; v_gene: TRBV5-1; d_gene: TRBD2; abundance: -; CDR3aa: CASSRRIGREGSDTQYF; CDR3nt: TGCGCCAGCAGCAGGAGGATCGGGCGGGAGGGGTCAGATACGCAGTATTTT
j_gene: TRBJ2-2; v_gene: TRBV19; d_gene: -; abundance: -; CDR3aa: CASRTGGLYTGELFF; CDR3nt: TGTGCCAGTAGAACCGGGGGCCTGTACACCGGGGAGCTGTTTTTT
j_gene: TRBJ2-3; v_gene: TRBV19; d_gene: TRBD1; abundance: -; CDR3aa: CASRLQGGTDTQYF; CDR3nt: TGTGCCAGTCGTTTACAGGGGGGCACAGATACGCAGTATTTT
j_gene: TRBJ2-1; v_gene: TRBV10-2; d_gene: TRBD2; abundance: -; CDR3aa: CASTHRVAGRYNEQFF; CDR3nt: TGCGCCAGCACCCACAGGGTAGCGGGGCGCTACAATGAGCAGTTCTTC
j_gene: TRBJ2-6; v_gene: TRBV5-1; d_gene: -; abundance: -; CDR3aa: CASSLIQGSGANVLTF; CDR3nt: TGCGCCAGCAGCTTAATTCAGGGCTCTGGGGCCAACGTCCTGACTTTC
j_gene: TRBJ1-1; v_gene: TRBV2; d_gene: -; abundance: few; CDR3aa: CASSEGHRNTEAFF; CDR3nt: TGTGCCAGCAGTGAGGGACACAGGAACACTGAAGCTTTCTTT
j_gene: TRBJ1-1; v_gene: TRBV5-4; d_gene: -; abundance: -; CDR3aa: CASSSDRRPEAFF; CDR3nt: TGTGCCAGCAGCTCAGATAGGCGCCCTGAAGCTTTCTTT
j_gene: TRBJ1-3; v_gene: TRBV6-6; d_gene: TRBD1; abundance: once; CDR3aa: CASSYRGPGNTIYF; CDR3nt: TGTGCCAGCAGTTACAGGGGGCCGGGAAACACCATATATTTT
j_gene: TRBJ2-3; v_gene: TRBV11-2; d_gene: TRBD1; abundance: -; CDR3aa: CASSRTAAGQGVVDTQYF; CDR3nt: TGTGCCAGCAGCCGCACCGCCGCGGGACAGGGAGTCGTAGATACGCAGTATTTT
j_gene: TRBJ1-2; v_gene: TRBV19; d_gene: TRBD1; abundance: -; CDR3aa: CASSKDRAGGYGYTF; CDR3nt: TGTGCCAGTAGTAAGGACAGGGCTGGCGGCTATGGCTACACCTTC
j_gene: TRBJ1-1; v_gene: TRBV5-1; d_gene: -; abundance: -; CDR3aa: CASSLPGHLNTEAFF; CDR3nt: TGCGCCAGCAGCCTCCCGGGACACCTGAACACTGAAGCTTTCTTT
j_gene: TRBJ1-2; v_gene: TRBV9; d_gene: TRBD1; abundance: once; CDR3aa: CASSQGARGYTF; CDR3nt: TGTGCCAGCAGCCAGGGGGCGCGAGGCTACACCTTC
j_gene: TRBJ2-7; v_gene: TRBV4-1; d_gene: TRBD1; abundance: -; CDR3aa: CASTYTGASSEQYF; CDR3nt: TGCGCCAGCACCTACACAGGGGCCTCTTCCGAGCAGTACTTC
j_gene: TRBJ2-2; v_gene: TRBV9; d_gene: -; abundance: -; CDR3aa: CASSAVGANTGELFF; CDR3nt: TGTGCCAGCAGCGCCGTGGGAGCGAACACCGGGGAGCTGTTTTTT